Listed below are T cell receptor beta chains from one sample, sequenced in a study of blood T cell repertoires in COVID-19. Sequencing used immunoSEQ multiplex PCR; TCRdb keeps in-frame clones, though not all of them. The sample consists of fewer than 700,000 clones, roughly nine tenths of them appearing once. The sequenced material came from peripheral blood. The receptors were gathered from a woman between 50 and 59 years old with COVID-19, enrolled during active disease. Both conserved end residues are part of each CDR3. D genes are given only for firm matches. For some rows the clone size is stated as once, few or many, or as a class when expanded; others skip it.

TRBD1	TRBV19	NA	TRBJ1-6	TGTGCCACCGGACAGGGAAATTCACCCCTCCACTTT	CATGQGNSPLHF
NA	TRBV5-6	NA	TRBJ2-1	TGTGCCAGCGCCTGGGGGCTGCGCGGGGGTGAGAATGAGCAGTTCTTC	CASAWGLRGGENEQFF
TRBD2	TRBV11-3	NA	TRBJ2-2	TGTGCCAGCAGCTTCAGAAGCGGGGCTCGGTTTTTT	CASSFRSGARFF
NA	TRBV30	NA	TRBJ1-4	TGTGCCTGGAGAGGCGGGGGGGGAAATGAAAAACTGTTTTTT	CAWRGGGGNEKLFF
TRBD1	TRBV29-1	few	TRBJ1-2	TGCAGCGTTTTATGGCCAGGGGGCGCGGTTGGCTACACCTTC	CSVLWPGGAVGYTF
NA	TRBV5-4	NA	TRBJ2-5	TGTGCCAGCAGCTCTACAGGGTCGGGAGGAGAGACCCAGTACTTC	CASSSTGSGGETQYF
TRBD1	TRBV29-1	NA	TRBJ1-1	TGCAGCGGCCGACAGGGGAACACTGAAGCTTTCTTT	CSGRQGNTEAFF
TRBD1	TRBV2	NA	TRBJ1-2	TGTGCCAGCAGTCCCGACAGGGGAAATGGGGGCTACACCTTC	CASSPDRGNGGYTF
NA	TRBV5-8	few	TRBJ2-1	TGTGCCAGCAGCCCGGGGAAGAGGGAGCAGTTCTTC	CASSPGKREQFF
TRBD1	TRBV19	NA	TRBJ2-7	TGTGCCAGTAGTATCAAAGGGACAGGGTACGAGCAGTACTTC	CASSIKGTGYEQYF
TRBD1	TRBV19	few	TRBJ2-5	TGTGCCAGTAGAACAGGGGCGATCCAAGAGACCCAGTACTTC	CASRTGAIQETQYF
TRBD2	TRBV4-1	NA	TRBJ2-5	TGCGCCAGCAGCCAAGAGGGAAGCGGGGGGTTAGGGGAGACCCAGTACTTC	CASSQEGSGGLGETQYF
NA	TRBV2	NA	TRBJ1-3	TGTGCCAGCAGACCCAGGGTGTCAGGAAACACCATATATTTT	CASRPRVSGNTIYF
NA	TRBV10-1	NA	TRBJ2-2	TGCGCCAGCAGTGAGGACAGGCACACCGGGGAGCTGTTTTTT	CASSEDRHTGELFF
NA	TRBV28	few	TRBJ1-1	TGTGCCAGCAGGGCACCGAACACTGAAGCTTTCTTT	CASRAPNTEAFF
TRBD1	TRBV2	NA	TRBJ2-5	TGTGCCAGCAGTCCCTGGGACAGGGGTACCGAGACCCAGTACTTC	CASSPWDRGTETQYF
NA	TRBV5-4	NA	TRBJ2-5	TGTGCCAGCAGCTCCGACAGTAAAGAGACCCAGTACTTC	CASSSDSKETQYF
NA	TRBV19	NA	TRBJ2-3	TGTGCCAGTAGTAGCCTTTTGCGGGGTGACACAGATACGCAGTATTTT	CASSSLLRGDTDTQYF
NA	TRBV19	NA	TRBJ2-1	TGTGCCAGTAGTTCCCGGGATCTATCCTGGGATGAGCAGTTCTTC	CASSSRDLSWDEQFF
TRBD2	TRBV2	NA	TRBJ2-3	TGTGCCAGCACCCTAACGACTAGCGGAAGCACAGATACGCAGTATTTT	CASTLTTSGSTDTQYF
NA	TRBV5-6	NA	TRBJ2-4	TGTGCCAGCAGCCTCATAGGGGGTAGGGCCAAAAACATTCAGTACTTC	CASSLIGGRAKNIQYF
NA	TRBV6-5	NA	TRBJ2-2	TGTGCCAGCAATAGCGGCGCGAACACCGGGGAGCTGTTTTTT	CASNSGANTGELFF
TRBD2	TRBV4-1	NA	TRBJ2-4	TGCGCCAGCAGCCAAGATATTTCAGCGGGACTAGCGGGGGGATTAGCCAAAAACATTCAGTACTTC	CASSQDISAGLAGGLAKNIQYF
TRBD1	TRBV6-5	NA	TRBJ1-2	TGTGCCAGCACCTTCACCCAGGGGGCTCGGAATGGCTACACCTTC	CASTFTQGARNGYTF
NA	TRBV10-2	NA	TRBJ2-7	TGCGCCAGCAGTGATATCCCCCCGCAGGCACAGTACTTC	CASSDIPPQAQYF
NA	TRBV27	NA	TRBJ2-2	TGTGCCAGCAGTTTCCACAGGGCCGGGGAGCTGTTTTTT	CASSFHRAGELFF
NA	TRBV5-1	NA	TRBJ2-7	TGCGCCAGCAGCTTGAACCGACGGGACTACGAGCAGTACTTC	CASSLNRRDYEQYF
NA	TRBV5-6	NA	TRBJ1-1	TGTGCCAGCAGCTTGGCGCCAATAGGGGGGAACACTGAAGCTTTCTTT	CASSLAPIGGNTEAFF
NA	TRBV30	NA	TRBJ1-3	TGTGCCTGGAGTGTAGTACGAGGTGCTGGAAACACCATATATTTT	CAWSVVRGAGNTIYF
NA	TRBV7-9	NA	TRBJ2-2	TGTGCCAGCAGAGTCGAGGGCGGGGAGCTGTTTTTT	CASRVEGGELFF
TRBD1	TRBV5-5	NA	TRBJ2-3	TGTGCCAGCAGCTTCGAGGGGGCGAGGGCGCAGTATTTT	CASSFEGARAQYF
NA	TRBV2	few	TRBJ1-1	TGTGCCAGCAGTGCGAGGGCAGGGGAGAACACTGAAGCTTTCTTT	CASSARAGENTEAFF
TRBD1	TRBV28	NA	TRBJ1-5	TGTGCCAGCAGCCCGCCCGGGGGACAGGGCCCCAATCAGCCCCAGCATTTT	CASSPPGGQGPNQPQHF
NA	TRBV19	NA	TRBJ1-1	TGTGCCAGTAGTAGTACGGTGTTTGGCACTGAAGCTTTCTTT	CASSSTVFGTEAFF
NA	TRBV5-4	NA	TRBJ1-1	TGTGCCAGCAGCAACGGACAGTACACTGAAGCTTTCTTT	CASSNGQYTEAFF
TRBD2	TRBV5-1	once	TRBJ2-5	TGCGCCAGCAGCTTGGGCGGGGGGCACCAAGAGACCCAGTACTTC	CASSLGGGHQETQYF
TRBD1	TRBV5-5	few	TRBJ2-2	TGTGCCAGCAGCCCGTGGACAGGGCGGACCGGGGAGCTGTTTTTT	CASSPWTGRTGELFF
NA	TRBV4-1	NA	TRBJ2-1	TGCGCCAGCAGCCAAGGTCGGCTTTTAAGAGGGAATGAGCAGTTCTTC	CASSQGRLLRGNEQFF
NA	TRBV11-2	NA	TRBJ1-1	TGTGCCAGCAGCCCGAGGGCGAACACTGAAGCTTTCTTT	CASSPRANTEAFF
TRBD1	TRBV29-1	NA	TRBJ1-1	TGCAGCGTTGGGCCTCGGACAGGGGGGGTGACTGAAGCTTTCTTT	CSVGPRTGGVTEAFF
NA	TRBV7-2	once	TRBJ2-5	TGTGCCTCCTCCCCCGGGGGGCGGGGGAGGGGAGAGACCCAGTACTTC	CASSPGGRGRGETQYF
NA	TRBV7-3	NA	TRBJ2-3	TGTGCCAGCAGCATTAGCGGAGGGAGGCCAGATACGCAGTATTTT	CASSISGGRPDTQYF
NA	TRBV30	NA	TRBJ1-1	TGTGCCTGGAAGGTGGGAGGGACTGAAGCTTTCTTT	CAWKVGGTEAFF
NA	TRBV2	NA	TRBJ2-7	TGTGCCAACTCCCTCCGGGGGTACGAGCAGTACTTC	CANSLRGYEQYF
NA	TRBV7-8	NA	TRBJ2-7	TGTGCCAGCAGCTTAGGGGTACAGGGCTACGAGCAGTACTTC	CASSLGVQGYEQYF
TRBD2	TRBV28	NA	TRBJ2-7	TGTGCCAGCAGTTCCCTGGGGAGGGACGAGCAGTACTTC	CASSSLGRDEQYF
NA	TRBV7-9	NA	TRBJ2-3	TGTGCAGTGAGGGAGACAGATACGCAGTATTTT	CAVRETDTQYF